These 25 T cell receptor beta chains were sequenced from one sample in a study of identical twins' blood T cells. TCRdb reprocessed the 5' RACE reads via MiXCR and lists one record per CDR3 protein. The profile covers hundreds of thousands of distinct CDR3 sequences, with over 25% appearing a single time and roughly 6.1% taken by the ten largest. Sequencing was carried out using PBMCs. The receptors come from a woman aged 18-50 years in good health.

CDR3 loop: CASSRPGDGYGYTF. DNA of the CDR3: TGTGCCAGCAGCCGCCCCGGGGACGGTTATGGCTACACCTTC. J is TRBJ1-2 and V is TRBV7-9, with a tentative D call TRBD1 (5 bases). Germline V gives CDR1 SEHNR, CDR2 FQNEAQ (reference sequence). The CDR3 length is 14 residues. V was pared by 5 bases and J by 5 bases, with 15 bases between.

The chain carries TRBV18 and TRBJ2-3; D remains unclear. The germline CDR1 and CDR2 sequences are KGHSH and LQKENI. V lost 7 bases and J lost 2, with 10 bases in between. This CDR3 spans 13 amino acids. CDR3 bases: TGTGCCAGCTTCACCCCCAACACAGATACGCAGTATTTT. Translation gives CASFTPNTDTQYF.

V gene TRBV29-1 combines with J gene TRBJ2-3; 13 bases map to TRBD2. Looked up from germline, CDR1 is SQVTM and CDR2 is ANQGSEA. The CDR3 has 17 residues. V was clipped by 3 bases and J by 4 bases; unmatched bases: 10. This chain's CDR3 is CSVEQTSGRGGADTQYF. CDR3 nucleotides: TGCAGCGTTGAGCAAACTAGCGGGAGGGGTGGCGCAGATACGCAGTATTTT.

This clonotype turned up a few times. The rearrangement joins TRBV4-2 to TRBJ2-7, with 9 positions matching TRBD1. CDR3 length: 17 residues. Germline CDR1 reads LGHNA; CDR2 reads YNFKEQ. The V and J ends lost 0 bases and 3 bases, in that order; junction bases with no gene match: 9. The CDR3 DNA reads TGTGCCAGCAGCCAAGATCCCGGGACAGGGACAAACTACGAGCAGTACTTC. It specifies CASSQDPGTGTNYEQYF.

J is TRBJ1-4 and V is TRBV7-2; the D gene is possibly TRBD1 (6 bases). This CDR3 comprises 14 residues. The germline CDR1 and CDR2 sequences are SGHTA and FQGNSA. Trimming stripped 5 bases from V and 6 bases from J, with 13 bases between. In DNA, the CDR3 is TGTGCCAGCAGCCTCAGGGGAAACTATGAAAAACTGTTTTTT. Translated, it gives CASSLRGNYEKLFF. The full variable domain, rest sourced from reference TRBV7-2 and TRBJ1-4, is GAGVSQSPSNKVTEKGKDVELRCDPISGHTALYWYRQSLGQGLEFLIYFQGNSAPDKSGLPSDRFSAERTGGSVSTLTIQRTQQEDSAVYLCASSLRGNYEKLFFGSGTQLSVL.

This clonotype was counted only a few times. The V gene is TRBV20-1, the J gene TRBJ2-1; D is perhaps TRBD1 (5 bases). This CDR3 has 14 amino acids. The V gene lost 5 bases and the J gene lost 6 bases, with 17 bases spanning the gap. Germline lookup yields CDR1 DFQATT and CDR2 SNEGSKA (reference sequence). CDR3 region: CSAQVRVAVNEQFF. CDR3 nucleotides: TGCAGTGCTCAGGTCAGGGTTGCGGTCAATGAGCAGTTCTTC.

This clonotype was counted only a few times. The rearrangement uses TRBV29-1 and TRBJ2-5; 8 bases fit TRBD1. Germline V gene sequence: CDR1 SQVTM, CDR2 ANQGSEA. V was clipped by 4 bases and J by 2 bases; unmatched bases: 6. The CDR3 is 14 amino acids. The CDR3 nucleotides are TGCAGCGTTGGTCGGGACAGGCCACAAGAGACCCAGTACTTC. Its translation: CSVGRDRPQETQYF.

This clonotype was detected only a few times. CDR3 in DNA: TGCAGCGTTGTACAGTATAACTATGGCTACACCTTC. Residues: CSVVQYNYGYTF. The V gene is TRBV29-1, the J gene TRBJ1-2, with D unclear. V gave up 4 bases and J gave up 1 base, with 7 bases separating them. The germline gives CDR1 SQVTM, CDR2 ANQGSEA. CDR3 size: 12 residues.

This clonotype was counted between two and nine times. The J gene is TRBJ1-5, the V gene TRBV27, with D unresolved. Germline CDR1 is MNHEY and CDR2 is SMNVEV (reference sequence). The ends were cut back, 5 bases at V and 0 bases at J, with 8 bases in the middle. This CDR3 has 14 residues. DNA of the CDR3: TGTGCCAGCAGTAAGGGATATAGCAATCAGCCCCAGCATTTT. Amino acid sequence: CASSKGYSNQPQHF.

This chain connects TRBV20-1 to TRBJ2-6; 11 bases match TRBD1. This CDR3 has 17 amino acids. The junction had 4 bases not matched to a gene; V was cut back by 0 bases and J by 3 bases. Germline-derived CDR1 and CDR2 are DFQATT and SNEGSKA (reference sequence). Written as DNA, the CDR3 is TGCAGTGCTAGAGATGGGACAGGGGGAAATGGGGCCAACGTCCTGACTTTC. It specifies CSARDGTGGNGANVLTF.

This clonotype showed up just a few times. V and J are TRBV6-2 or TRBV6-3 and TRBJ1-5, with TRBD1 matching over 9 bases. V trimming: 6 bases; J trimming: 2 bases; junction bases outside the gene matches: 2. CDR1 is MNHEY and CDR2 is SVGEGT in the germline V gene. CDR3 length: 14 amino acids. CDR3 protein: CASRRTGGNQPQHF. DNA of the CDR3: TGTGCCAGCAGGCGGACAGGGGGCAATCAGCCCCAGCATTTT.

This clonotype occurred a few times. The V gene is TRBV5-1, the J gene TRBJ1-5, with 7 bases matching TRBD1. CDR3 length: 19 amino acids. Trimming took 0 bases from V and 0 from J; bases not matched to a gene: 12. CDR1 and CDR2 (germline): SGHRS, YFSETQ. CDR3 residues: CASSLVPLQGDYSNQPQHF. The CDR3 region has the DNA TGCGCCAGCAGCTTGGTCCCCCTCCAGGGGGACTATAGCAATCAGCCCCAGCATTTT.

This CDR3 reads CASSVDLTGSYGYTF. The CDR3 DNA follows: TGTGCCAGCAGCGTCGATCTCACAGGGTCCTATGGCTACACCTTC. The chain uses TRBV9 and TRBJ1-2, with a possible D match to TRBD1 (6 bases). Germline V gene sequence: CDR1 SGDLS, CDR2 YYNGEE. The CDR3 runs 15 residues. V was trimmed by 2 bases and J by 4 bases, leaving 15 bases between them.

This clonotype was counted between two and nine times. The chain has TRBV18 and TRBJ2-1; D gene ambiguous. This CDR3 has 13 residues. CDR1 and CDR2 from the germline V gene are KGHSH and LQKENI. Trimming removed 8 bases at V and 9 bases at J, with 17 bases between. CDR3 bases: TGTGCCAGCACTCAGACCGGTGACGGTGAGCAGTTCTTC. This sequence encodes CASTQTGDGEQFF.

The chain has TRBV5-5 and TRBJ1-5; D unclear. Germline V lookup: CDR1 SGHKS, CDR2 YYEKEE (reference sequence). Trimming shortened V by 1 base and J by 0 bases, and 5 bases separated the two germline ends. The CDR3 spans 14 residues. The CDR3 DNA is TGTGCCAGCAGCTTGTTTCATAGCAATCAGCCCCAGCATTTT. Residues: CASSLFHSNQPQHF.

This clonotype came up a few times. The chain uses TRBV3-1 and TRBJ2-5; D not certain. The CDR3 loop spans 13 amino acids. V lost 5 bases and J lost 6, with 13 bases in between. Germline CDR1 LGHDT, CDR2 YNNKEL (reference sequence). The chain's CDR3 is CASSNYRRQTQYF. The DNA of the CDR3 is TGTGCCAGCAGCAACTACCGAAGGCAGACCCAGTACTTC.

The rearrangement joins TRBV7-3 to TRBJ2-1; no clear D gene. Germline V CDR1 and CDR2: SGHTA, FQGTGA. Trimming pared 8 bases from V and 5 bases from J, leaving 19 bases between. The CDR3 runs 15 residues. Here the CDR3 DNA reads TGTGCCAGCGGGATTGAGTCCGGCAACAACAATGAGCAGTTCTTC. It codes for CASGIESGNNNEQFF.

The chain joins TRBV20-1 to TRBJ2-7; 11 bases align to TRBD2. The ends lost 1 base at V and 6 bases at J; junction bases unmatched: 5. The germline V gene encodes CDR1 DFQATT and CDR2 SNEGSKA (reference sequence). The CDR3 loop spans 14 amino acids. The chain's CDR3 is CSARASGRSGEQYF. CDR3 coding DNA: TGCAGTGCTAGAGCTAGCGGGAGGTCCGGCGAGCAGTACTTC.

CDR3 protein: CASSYGGFSGNTIYF. The CDR3 DNA is TGTGCCAGCAGCTATGGAGGGTTCTCGGGAAACACCATATATTTT. The chain employs TRBV7-9 and TRBJ1-3, with unresolved D. This CDR3 comprises 15 residues. Germline lookup yields CDR1 SEHNR and CDR2 FQNEAQ (reference sequence). Deletions cut 4 bases from V and 4 bases from J, with 14 bases between.

The chain joins TRBV6-5 to TRBJ2-1; no firm D call. Trimming shortened V by 4 bases and J by 8 bases, and 6 bases separated the two germline ends. The CDR3 spans 11 residues. Germline CDR1 reads MNHEY; CDR2 reads SVGAGI. CDR3 bases: TGTGCCAGCAGTTGGGGTTATGAGCAGTTCTTC. It is translated as CASSWGYEQFF.

This clonotype was detected only a few times. The junction shows a germline mismatch at one end, possibly a read error. V and J are TRBV3-1 and TRBJ2-1, with 13 positions matching TRBD2. The CDR3 has 17 residues. Germline-derived CDR1 and CDR2 are LGHDT and YNNKEL (reference sequence). In DNA, the CDR3 is TGTGCCAGCAGCCATCTCTCACTAGCGGGGGGGCCCGGTGAGCAGTTATTC. It is translated as CASSHLSLAGGPGEQLF.

This clonotype has more than one count but fewer than ten. The CDR3 spells CASKTGGELFF. CDR3 sequence (DNA): TGTGCCAGTAAGACGGGCGGGGAGCTGTTTTTT. The chain employs TRBV19 and TRBJ2-2; the D is unclear. CDR3 length: 11 residues. CDR1 is LNHDA and CDR2 is SQIVND in the germline V gene (reference sequence). The ends were cut back, 7 bases at V and 7 bases at J, with 7 bases in the middle.

This clonotype was detected only a few times. The chain employs TRBV7-2 and TRBJ2-3; 8 bases fit TRBD2. Germline assignment: CDR1 SGHTA and CDR2 FQGNSA. The length of the CDR3 is 15 residues. Losses at the gene ends were 1 base for V and 2 bases for J; bases not matched to a gene: 2. The CDR3 region has the DNA TGTGCCAGCAGCTTAGGACTAGCGCTCACAGATACGCAGTATTTT. Its translation: CASSLGLALTDTQYF.

The rearrangement joins TRBV6-4 to TRBJ2-1; 8 bases are a match to TRBD2. V shed 0 bases and J 9 bases; nucleotides not matched to a gene: 7. Per germline, CDR1 MRHNA and CDR2 SNTAGT. CDR3 length: 15 residues. The CDR3 spells CASSDSSGGPGEQFF. The DNA of the CDR3 is TGTGCCAGCAGTGACTCATCGGGGGGGCCAGGTGAGCAGTTCTTC.

There are many counts of this clonotype. The chain's CDR3 is CASSFQGNTEAFF. CDR3 nucleotides: TGCGCCAGCAGCTTCCAGGGGAACACTGAAGCTTTCTTT. The V call is TRBV5-1, the J call TRBJ1-1; perhaps TRBD1 as D (5 bases). The length of the CDR3 is 13 residues. Germline CDR1 and CDR2: SGHRS and YFSETQ. V gave up 2 bases and J gave up 1 base, with 6 bases separating them. The full variable domain, in which reference TRBV5-1 and TRBJ1-1 provide the parts outside the CDR3, is KAGVTQTPRYLIKTRGQQVTLSCSPISGHRSVSWYQQTPGQGLQFLFEYFSETQRNKGNFPGRFSGRQFSNSRSEMNVSTLELGDSALYLCASSFQGNTEAFFGQGTRLTVV.